These T cell receptor beta chains were read from a single sample in a study of blood T cell repertoires in COVID-19. Using immunoSEQ multiplex PCR, the repertoire was profiled, and TCRdb retains in-frame clones only, with some absent. This table has approximately 57,000 clones, approximately 90% appearing once. Sample: peripheral blood. The source of these receptors is a man aged 50 to 59 with acute or convalescent COVID-19. The CDR3 runs from the conserved cysteine through the conserved F or W. A D gene is named only where the DNA matches it firmly. Clone size appears in some rows only: once, few, many, or a class for an expanded clone.

length	V	D	size	J	DNA	CDR3
14	TRBV24-1	.	.	TRBJ2-7	TGTGCCACCAGTGACGGCAGGGTCCCCTACGAGCAGTACTTC	CATSDGRVPYEQYF
15	TRBV2	TRBD2	.	TRBJ2-7	TGTGCCAGCAGTGATGGGACTAGCGAATCCTACGAGCAGTACTTC	CASSDGTSESYEQYF
15	TRBV4-1	TRBD1	.	TRBJ2-7	TGCGCCAGCAGCTTCGGGACAGCGAGCTCCTACGAGCAGTACTTC	CASSFGTASSYEQYF
16	TRBV14	TRBD2	.	TRBJ2-7	TGTGCCAGCAGCCGAGGGACTAGTTTCGGCTCCTACGAGCAGTACTTC	CASSRGTSFGSYEQYF
13	TRBV29-1	.	.	TRBJ2-3	TGCAGCGTTCGGGACTGGGACACAGATACGCAGTATTTT	CSVRDWDTDTQYF
13	TRBV6-5	TRBD1	.	TRBJ1-6	TGTGCCAGCCAGGGGGGTTCAAATTCACCCCTCCACTTT	CASQGGSNSPLHF
11	TRBV20-1	.	.	TRBJ2-1	TGCAGTGCCCCTAGGTTGGATGAGCAGTTCTTC	CSAPRLDEQFF
14	TRBV5-1	TRBD1	.	TRBJ2-2	TGCGCCAGCAGCGGGACAGGGCGGACCGGGGAGCTGTTTTTT	CASSGTGRTGELFF
16	TRBV5-4	TRBD1	.	TRBJ2-2	TGTGCCAGCAGCCATCCGGGACAGGGTAACACCGGGGAGCTGTTTTTT	CASSHPGQGNTGELFF
14	TRBV24-1	TRBD1	few	TRBJ1-2	TGTGCCACCAGTGATGGGGGACAGATCTATGGCTACACCTTC	CATSDGGQIYGYTF
11	TRBV12-3/TRBV12-4	.	few	TRBJ1-4	TGTGCCACCCTCCCTAATGAAAAACTGTTTTTT	CATLPNEKLFF
13	TRBV5-1	.	.	TRBJ2-7	TGCGCCAGCAGCTTTGAAACAGCATACGAGCAGTACTTC	CASSFETAYEQYF
12	TRBV19	.	few	TRBJ1-1	TGTGCCAGTAGTAGGGCGAACACTGAAGCTTTCTTT	CASSRANTEAFF
16	TRBV5-4	TRBD2	.	TRBJ2-5	TGTGCCAGCAGTCTAGCACCAGCGGGGGGCGGGGAGACCCAGTACTTC	CASSLAPAGGGETQYF
16	TRBV2	.	once	TRBJ2-4	TGTGCCAGCAGTGAAGGGGAGAGACGAACGAAAAACATTCAGTACTTC	CASSEGERRTKNIQYF
15	TRBV7-9	TRBD1	.	TRBJ2-7	TGTGCCAGCAGCTTATCGGGACAGGGGTCTTACGAGCAGTACTTC	CASSLSGQGSYEQYF
14	TRBV28	TRBD1	once	TRBJ2-7	TGTGCCAGCAGGCAGACAGGGGGCGAGGTCGAGCAGTACTTC	CASRQTGGEVEQYF
12	TRBV12-3/TRBV12-4	.	.	TRBJ1-2	TGTGCCAGCAGTGGGGGGGCGGATGGCTACACCTTC	CASSGGADGYTF
15	TRBV5-1	TRBD1	.	TRBJ1-1	TGCGCCAGCAGCTTCATGCAGGGGGCGAACACTGAAGCTTTCTTT	CASSFMQGANTEAFF
15	TRBV28	TRBD2	.	TRBJ2-1	TGTGCCAGCAGAACAGCGGGAGGGTATCGCAATGAGCAGTTCTTC	CASRTAGGYRNEQFF
14	TRBV6-5	.	.	TRBJ2-7	TGTGCCAGCAGTTACTCCCCGGTCCAGGGCGAGCAGTACTTC	CASSYSPVQGEQYF
14	TRBV7-6	.	.	TRBJ2-2	TGTGCCAGCAGCAAGACAGCGAACACCGGGGAGCTGTTTTTT	CASSKTANTGELFF
14	TRBV10-1	.	.	TRBJ1-1	TGCGCCAGCAGCAAAGGTGAACCGAGGACTGAAGCTTTCTTT	CASSKGEPRTEAFF
15	TRBV5-5	.	few	TRBJ1-3	TGTGCCAGCAGCCGAACACGGGTCTCTGGAAACACCATATATTTT	CASSRTRVSGNTIYF
15	TRBV10-1	.	.	TRBJ2-1	TGCGCCAGATCGCACCCCGATTGGGGCAACAATGAGCAGTTCTTC	CARSHPDWGNNEQFF
13	TRBV6-2/TRBV6-3	.	.	TRBJ1-5	TGTGCCAGCAGTTACGTGAGGAATCAGCCCCAGCATTTT	CASSYVRNQPQHF
14	TRBV27	.	.	TRBJ2-7	TGTGCCAGCAGTAATATGCTAGGGAGCTACGAGCAGTACTTC	CASSNMLGSYEQYF
14	TRBV11-2	.	.	TRBJ2-3	TGTGCCAGCAGCTTAGCCGGGTTCGGAAATACGCAGTATTTT	CASSLAGFGNTQYF
13	TRBV3-1/TRBV3-2	.	few	TRBJ1-1	TGTGCCAGCAGCCAAGCAAGTGGCTCTGAAGCTTTCTTT	CASSQASGSEAFF
14	TRBV4-1	.	few	TRBJ2-5	TGCGCCAGCAGCCCCTTCGAGGCACAAGAGACCCAGTACTTC	CASSPFEAQETQYF
18	TRBV7-9	TRBD1	.	TRBJ1-2	TGTGCCAGCAGCTCTTTTCACGGGGGGGTCAGGACAGGCTATGGCTACACCTTC	CASSSFHGGVRTGYGYTF
16	TRBV7-6	TRBD1	.	TRBJ1-2	TGTGCCAGCAGCTTAGTTAGTACAGGGGTTGGTTCTGGCTACACCTTC	CASSLVSTGVGSGYTF
14	TRBV10-3	TRBD1	.	TRBJ1-6	TGTGCCATCGCACCGGGACAGGAAAATTCACCCCTCCACTTT	CAIAPGQENSPLHF
17	TRBV7-2	TRBD2	once	TRBJ2-7	TGTGCCAGCAGCTTCCTCCTAGGACTAGCGGGAGAACACGAGCAGTACTTC	CASSFLLGLAGEHEQYF
13	TRBV10-2	.	.	TRBJ1-1	TGCGCCAGCAGACAGAATATGAACACTGAAGCTTTCTTT	CASRQNMNTEAFF
12	TRBV14	.	.	TRBJ1-2	TGTGCCAGCAGCCAAGCCAGGAAGGTCTACACCTTC	CASSQARKVYTF
15	TRBV2	.	.	TRBJ1-2	TGTGCCAGCAGCCGCGACGGACAAGTTAACTTTGGCTACACCTTC	CASSRDGQVNFGYTF
13	TRBV19	TRBD1	.	TRBJ2-7	TGTGCCAGTAGTCCCGGGACAGGCTACGAGCAGTACTTC	CASSPGTGYEQYF
15	TRBV5-1	TRBD1	few	TRBJ2-7	TGCGCCAGCAGCTCCCTCGGACAGGGGTCCTACGAGCAGTACTTC	CASSSLGQGSYEQYF
15	TRBV7-2	.	.	TRBJ2-1	TGTGCCAGCGGGGGCGGGAGTCAATTTTACAATGAGCAGTTCTTC	CASGGGSQFYNEQFF
15	TRBV5-1	.	.	TRBJ1-1	TGCGCCAGCAGCCCTACGACAGGAATGAACACTGAAGCTTTCTTT	CASSPTTGMNTEAFF
15	TRBV4-2	.	.	TRBJ2-5	TGTGCCAGCAGCCAAGAACGGGCCGGGGGAGAGACCCAGTACTTC	CASSQERAGGETQYF
16	TRBV27	.	.	TRBJ1-4	TGTGCCAGCAGTTATGGACGGACTCCAACTAATGAAAAACTGTTTTTT	CASSYGRTPTNEKLFF
15	TRBV6-1	TRBD1	.	TRBJ2-7	TGTGCCAGCAGTGAAAAGACAGGGGCCCCGAGGGAGCAGTACTTC	CASSEKTGAPREQYF
13	TRBV14	.	.	TRBJ1-1	TGTGCCAGCAGCTACTTTCAGGACACTGAAGCTTTCTTT	CASSYFQDTEAFF
20	TRBV19	TRBD2	.	TRBJ2-1	TGTGCCAGTAGTAGACGAGGGTTAGCGGGAAACCCCTCGGGGTACAATGAGCAGTTCTTC	CASSRRGLAGNPSGYNEQFF
16	TRBV10-3	TRBD1	.	TRBJ1-3	TGTGCCTCCGAGACCGGGACAGGGTCTATGGTAGACACCATATATTTT	CASETGTGSMVDTIYF
15	TRBV3-1/TRBV3-2	TRBD2	.	TRBJ2-5	TGTGCCAGCAGCCCCGACACGGGAGGACAAGAGACCCAGTACTTC	CASSPDTGGQETQYF
15	TRBV13	.	.	TRBJ1-3	TGTGCCAGCAGCCCGCGAGAGTACTCTGGAAACACCATATATTTT	CASSPREYSGNTIYF
14	TRBV9	TRBD1	.	TRBJ2-3	TGTGCCAGCAGCGTACGACAGGGGCCAGATACGCAGTATTTT	CASSVRQGPDTQYF
15	TRBV7-2	TRBD1	.	TRBJ2-5	TGTGCCAGCAGCCTCAGGGGGTTTCGCCAAGAGACCCAGTACTTC	CASSLRGFRQETQYF
15	TRBV2	.	.	TRBJ1-5	TGTGCCAGCAGTCCTGGACACTCGATCAATCAGCCCCAGCATTTT	CASSPGHSINQPQHF
14	TRBV5-1	.	.	TRBJ2-7	TGCGCCAGCAGCGGTGGGGCCGGGGGTTACGAGCAGTACTTC	CASSGGAGGYEQYF
16	TRBV10-2	.	few	TRBJ2-7	TGCGCCAGCACCGGGCCCCCGGGCGGGTCAGAGTACGAGCAGTACTTC	CASTGPPGGSEYEQYF
19	TRBV18	TRBD2	.	TRBJ2-5	TGTGCCAGCTCACCCGCTCGGGGACTAGCGGGGGGGCCGACAGAGACCCAGTACTTC	CASSPARGLAGGPTETQYF